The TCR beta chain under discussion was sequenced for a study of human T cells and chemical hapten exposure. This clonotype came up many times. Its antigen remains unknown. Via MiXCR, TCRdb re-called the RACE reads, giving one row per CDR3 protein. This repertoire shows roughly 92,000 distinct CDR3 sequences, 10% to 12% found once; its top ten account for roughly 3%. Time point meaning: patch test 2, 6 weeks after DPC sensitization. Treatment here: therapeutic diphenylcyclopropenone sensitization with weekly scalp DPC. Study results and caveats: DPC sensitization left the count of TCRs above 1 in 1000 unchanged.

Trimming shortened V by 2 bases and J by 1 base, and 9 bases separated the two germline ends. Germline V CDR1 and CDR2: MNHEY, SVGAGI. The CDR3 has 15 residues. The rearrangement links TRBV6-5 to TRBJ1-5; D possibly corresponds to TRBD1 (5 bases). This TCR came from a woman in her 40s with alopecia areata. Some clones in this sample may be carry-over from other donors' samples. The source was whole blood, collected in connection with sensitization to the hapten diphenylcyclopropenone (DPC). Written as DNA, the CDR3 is TGTGCCAGCAGTTACGACAGAGGCAGCAATCAGCCCCAGCATTTT. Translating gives CASSYDRGSNQPQHF.